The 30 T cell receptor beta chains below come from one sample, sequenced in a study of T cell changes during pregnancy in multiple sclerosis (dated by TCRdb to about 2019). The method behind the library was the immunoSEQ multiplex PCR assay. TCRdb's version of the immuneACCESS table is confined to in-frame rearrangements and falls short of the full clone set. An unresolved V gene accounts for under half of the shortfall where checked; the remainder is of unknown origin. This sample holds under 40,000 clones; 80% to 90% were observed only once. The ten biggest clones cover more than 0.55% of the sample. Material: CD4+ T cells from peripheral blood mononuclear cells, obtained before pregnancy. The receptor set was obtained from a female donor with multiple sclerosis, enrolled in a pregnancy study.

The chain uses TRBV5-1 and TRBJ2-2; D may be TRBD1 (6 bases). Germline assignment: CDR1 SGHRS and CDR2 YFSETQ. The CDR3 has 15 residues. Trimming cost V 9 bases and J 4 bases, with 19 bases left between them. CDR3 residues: CATSQGTSSTGELFF. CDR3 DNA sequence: TGCGCCACCTCTCAGGGGACATCTAGCACCGGGGAGCTGTTTTTT.

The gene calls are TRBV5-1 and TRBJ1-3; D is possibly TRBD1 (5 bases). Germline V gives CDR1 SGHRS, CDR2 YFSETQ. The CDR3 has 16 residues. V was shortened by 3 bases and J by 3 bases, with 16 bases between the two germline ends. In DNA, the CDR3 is TGCGCCAGCAGCTACTCGGGCCTCACAGGTGGAAACACCATATATTTT. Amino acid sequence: CASSYSGLTGGNTIYF.

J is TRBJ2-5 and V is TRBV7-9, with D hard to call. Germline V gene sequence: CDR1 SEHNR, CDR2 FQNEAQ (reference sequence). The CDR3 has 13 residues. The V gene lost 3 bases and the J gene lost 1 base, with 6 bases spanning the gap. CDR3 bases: TGTGCCAGCAGCTTTTTCTCCCAAGAGACCCAGTACTTC. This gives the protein CASSFFSQETQYF.

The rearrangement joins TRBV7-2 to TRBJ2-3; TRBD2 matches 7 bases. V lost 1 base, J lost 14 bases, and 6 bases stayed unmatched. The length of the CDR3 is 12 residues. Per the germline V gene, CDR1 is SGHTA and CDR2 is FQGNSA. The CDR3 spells CASSLVAQRGYF. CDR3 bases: TGTGCCAGCAGCTTAGTCGCCCAGCGGGGGTATTTT. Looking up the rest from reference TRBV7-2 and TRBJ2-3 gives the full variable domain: GAGVSQSPSNKVTEKGKDVELRCDPISGHTALYWYRQSLGQGLEFLIYFQGNSAPDKSGLPSDRFSAERTGGSVSTLTIQRTQQEDSAVYLCASSLVAQRGYFGPGTRLTVL.

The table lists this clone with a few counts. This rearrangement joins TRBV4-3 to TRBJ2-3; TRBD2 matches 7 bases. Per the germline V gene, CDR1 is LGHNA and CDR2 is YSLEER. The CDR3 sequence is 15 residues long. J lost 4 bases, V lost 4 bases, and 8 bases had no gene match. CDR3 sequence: CASSPRGGRADTQYF. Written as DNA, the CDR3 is TGCGCCAGCAGCCCCCGTGGAGGGAGGGCAGATACGCAGTATTTT.

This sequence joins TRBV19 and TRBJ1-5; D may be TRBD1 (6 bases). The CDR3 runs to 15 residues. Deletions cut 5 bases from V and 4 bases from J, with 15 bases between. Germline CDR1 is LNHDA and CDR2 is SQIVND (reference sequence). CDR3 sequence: CASSSGTRENQPQHF. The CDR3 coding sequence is TGTGCCAGTAGTTCGGGGACAAGGGAGAATCAGCCCCAGCATTTT.

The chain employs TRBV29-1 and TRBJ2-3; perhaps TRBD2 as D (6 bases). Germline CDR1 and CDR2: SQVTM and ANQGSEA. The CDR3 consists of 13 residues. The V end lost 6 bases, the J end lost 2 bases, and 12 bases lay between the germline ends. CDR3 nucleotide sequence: TGCAGCGTCCGGGGGACGGTCACAGATACGCAGTATTTT. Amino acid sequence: CSVRGTVTDTQYF.

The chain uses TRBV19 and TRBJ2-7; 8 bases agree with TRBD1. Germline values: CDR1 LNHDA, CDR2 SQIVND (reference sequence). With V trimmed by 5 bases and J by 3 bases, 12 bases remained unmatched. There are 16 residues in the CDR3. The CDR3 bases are TGTGCCAGTAGTCAAGATACAGGGGGGTCGGTCTACGAGCAGTACTTC. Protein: CASSQDTGGSVYEQYF.

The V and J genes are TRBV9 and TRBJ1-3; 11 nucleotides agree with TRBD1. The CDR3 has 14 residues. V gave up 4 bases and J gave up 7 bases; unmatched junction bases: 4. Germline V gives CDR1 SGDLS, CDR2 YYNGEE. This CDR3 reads CASSTGQGANTIYF. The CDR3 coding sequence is TGTGCCAGCAGCACTGGACAGGGGGCGAACACCATATATTTT.

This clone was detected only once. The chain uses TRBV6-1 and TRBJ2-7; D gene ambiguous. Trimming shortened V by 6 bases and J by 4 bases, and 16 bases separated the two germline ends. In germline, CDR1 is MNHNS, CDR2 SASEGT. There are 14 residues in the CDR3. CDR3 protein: CASRMVYSGYEQYF. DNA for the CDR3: TGTGCCAGCAGAATGGTTTATTCAGGTTACGAGCAGTACTTC.

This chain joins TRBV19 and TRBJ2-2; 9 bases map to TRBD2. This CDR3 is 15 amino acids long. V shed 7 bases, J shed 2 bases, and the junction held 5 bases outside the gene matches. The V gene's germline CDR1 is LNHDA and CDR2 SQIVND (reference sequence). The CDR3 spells CASKTSGLNTGELFF. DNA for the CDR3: TGTGCCAGTAAAACTAGCGGGCTTAACACCGGGGAGCTGTTTTTT.

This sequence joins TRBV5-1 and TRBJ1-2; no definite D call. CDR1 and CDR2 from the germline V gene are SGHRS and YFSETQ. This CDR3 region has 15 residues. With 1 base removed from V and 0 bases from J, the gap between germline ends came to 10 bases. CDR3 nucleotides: TGCGCCAGCAGCTTGACAGCAGATCCTAACTATGGCTACACCTTC. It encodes CASSLTADPNYGYTF.

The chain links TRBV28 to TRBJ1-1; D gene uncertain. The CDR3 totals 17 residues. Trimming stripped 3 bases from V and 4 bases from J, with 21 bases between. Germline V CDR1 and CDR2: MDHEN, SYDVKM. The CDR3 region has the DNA TGTGCCAGCAGTTTTGCGGGTTTTCACCTACGGGGCACTGAAGCTTTCTTT. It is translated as CASSFAGFHLRGTEAFF. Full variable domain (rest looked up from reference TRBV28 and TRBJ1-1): DVKVTQSSRYLVKRTGEKVFLECVQDMDHENMFWYRQDPGLGLRLIYFSYDVKMKEKGDIPEGYSVSREKKERFSLILESASTNQTSMYLCASSFAGFHLRGTEAFFGQGTRLTVV.

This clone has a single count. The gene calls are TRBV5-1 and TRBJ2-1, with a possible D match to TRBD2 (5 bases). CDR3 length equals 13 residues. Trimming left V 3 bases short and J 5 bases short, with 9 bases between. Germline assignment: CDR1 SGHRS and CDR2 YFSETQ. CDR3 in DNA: TGCGCCAGCAGCTCCGGGGTGAACAATGAGCAGTTCTTC. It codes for CASSSGVNNEQFF.

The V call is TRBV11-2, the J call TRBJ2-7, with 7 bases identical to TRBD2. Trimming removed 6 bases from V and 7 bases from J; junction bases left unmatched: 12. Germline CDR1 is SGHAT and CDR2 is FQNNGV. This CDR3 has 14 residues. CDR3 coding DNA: TGTGCCAGCAGTCCCCGGGCGGGAGAGAGGGAGCAGTACTTC. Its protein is CASSPRAGEREQYF. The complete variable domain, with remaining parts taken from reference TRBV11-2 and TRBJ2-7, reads EAGVAQSPRYKIIEKRQSVAFWCNPISGHATLYWYQQILGQGPKLLIQFQNNGVVDDSQLPKDRFSAERLKGVDSTLKIQPAKLEDSAVYLCASSPRAGEREQYFGPGTRLTVT.

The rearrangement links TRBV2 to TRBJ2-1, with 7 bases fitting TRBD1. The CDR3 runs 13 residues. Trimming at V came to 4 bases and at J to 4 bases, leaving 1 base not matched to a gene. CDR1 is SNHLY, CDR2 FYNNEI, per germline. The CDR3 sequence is CASSGQGYNEQFF. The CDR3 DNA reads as TGTGCCAGCAGTGGACAGGGATACAATGAGCAGTTCTTC.

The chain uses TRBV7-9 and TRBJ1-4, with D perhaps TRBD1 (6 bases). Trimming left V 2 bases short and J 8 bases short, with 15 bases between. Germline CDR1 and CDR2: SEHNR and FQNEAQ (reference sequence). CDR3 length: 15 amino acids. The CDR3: CASSLRWAGDEKLFF. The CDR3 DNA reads TGTGCCAGCAGCTTAAGGTGGGCAGGGGACGAAAAACTGTTTTTT.

This CDR3 reads CASSLLSGGPSYEQYF. CDR3 sequence (DNA): TGTGCCAGCAGCTTACTGAGCGGGGGTCCCTCCTACGAGCAGTACTTC. The chain employs TRBV11-2 and TRBJ2-7; 8 bases align to TRBD2. Germline V gene lookup returns CDR1 SGHAT and CDR2 FQNNGV. The CDR3 length is 16 residues. Germline trimming cut 2 bases from V and 0 bases from J; bases unmatched to any gene: 6.

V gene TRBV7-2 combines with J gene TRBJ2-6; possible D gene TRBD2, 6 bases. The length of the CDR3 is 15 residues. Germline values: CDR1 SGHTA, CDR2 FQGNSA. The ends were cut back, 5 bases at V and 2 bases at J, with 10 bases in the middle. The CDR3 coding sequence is TGTGCCAGCAGCCGCGGAGGGGCTGGGGCCAACGTCCTGACTTTC. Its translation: CASSRGGAGANVLTF.

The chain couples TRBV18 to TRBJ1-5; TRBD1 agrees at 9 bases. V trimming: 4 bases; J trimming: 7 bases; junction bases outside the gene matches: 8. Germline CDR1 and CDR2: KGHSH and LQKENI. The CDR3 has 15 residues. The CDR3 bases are TGTGCCAGCTCACTGCGGACAGGGGCGGGCCAGCCCCAGCATTTT. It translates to CASSLRTGAGQPQHF.

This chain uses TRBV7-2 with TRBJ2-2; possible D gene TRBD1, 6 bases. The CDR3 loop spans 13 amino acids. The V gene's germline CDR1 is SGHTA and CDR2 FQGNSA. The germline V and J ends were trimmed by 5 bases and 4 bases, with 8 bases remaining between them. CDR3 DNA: TGTGCCAGCAGCCGGGACATCACCGGGGAGCTGTTTTTT. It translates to CASSRDITGELFF. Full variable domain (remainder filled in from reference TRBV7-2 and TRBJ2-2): GAGVSQSPSNKVTEKGKDVELRCDPISGHTALYWYRQSLGQGLEFLIYFQGNSAPDKSGLPSDRFSAERTGGSVSTLTIQRTQQEDSAVYLCASSRDITGELFFGEGSRLTVL.

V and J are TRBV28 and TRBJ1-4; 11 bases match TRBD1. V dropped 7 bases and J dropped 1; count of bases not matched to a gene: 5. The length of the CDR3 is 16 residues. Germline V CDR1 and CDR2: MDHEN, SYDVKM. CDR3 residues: CASTGQGGGTNEKLFF. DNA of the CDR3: TGTGCCAGCACGGGACAGGGGGGAGGAACTAATGAAAAACTGTTTTTT.

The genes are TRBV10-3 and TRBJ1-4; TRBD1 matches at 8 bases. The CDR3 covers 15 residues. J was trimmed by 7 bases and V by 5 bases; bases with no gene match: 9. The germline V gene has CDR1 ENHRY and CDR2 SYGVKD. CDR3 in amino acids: CAISPNTGGGEKLFF. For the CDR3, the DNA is TGTGCCATCAGTCCCAATACAGGGGGGGGTGAAAAACTGTTTTTT.

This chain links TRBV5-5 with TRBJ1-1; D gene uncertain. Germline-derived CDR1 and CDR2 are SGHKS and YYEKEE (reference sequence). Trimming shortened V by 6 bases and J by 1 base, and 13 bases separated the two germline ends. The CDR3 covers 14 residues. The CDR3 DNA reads TGTGCCAGCAAACGGGGAGCGCAGAACACTGAAGCTTTCTTT. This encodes CASKRGAQNTEAFF. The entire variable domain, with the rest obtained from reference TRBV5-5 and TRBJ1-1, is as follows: DAGVTQSPTHLIKTRGQQVTLRCSPISGHKSVSWYQQVLGQGPQFIFQYYEKEERGRGNFPDRFSARQFPNYSSELNVNALLLGDSALYLCASKRGAQNTEAFFGQGTRLTVV.

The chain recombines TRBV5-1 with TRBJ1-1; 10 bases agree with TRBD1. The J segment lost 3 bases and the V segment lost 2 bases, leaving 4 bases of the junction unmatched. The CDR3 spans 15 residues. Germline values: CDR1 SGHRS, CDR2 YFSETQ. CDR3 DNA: TGCGCCAGCAGCTTAGGACAGGGGGTAGACACTGAAGCTTTCTTT. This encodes CASSLGQGVDTEAFF.

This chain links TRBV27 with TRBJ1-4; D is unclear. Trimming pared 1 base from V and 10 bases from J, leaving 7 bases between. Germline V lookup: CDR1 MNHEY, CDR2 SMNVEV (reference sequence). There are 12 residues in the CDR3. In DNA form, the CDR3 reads TGTGCCAGCAGTTTATTAAGAGGAAAACTGTTTTTT. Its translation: CASSLLRGKLFF. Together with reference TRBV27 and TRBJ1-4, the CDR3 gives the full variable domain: EAQVTQNPRYLITVTGKKLTVTCSQNMNHEYMSWYRQDPGLGLRQIYYSMNVEVTDKGDVPEGYKVSRKEKRNFPLILESPSPNQTSLYFCASSLLRGKLFFGSGTQLSVL.

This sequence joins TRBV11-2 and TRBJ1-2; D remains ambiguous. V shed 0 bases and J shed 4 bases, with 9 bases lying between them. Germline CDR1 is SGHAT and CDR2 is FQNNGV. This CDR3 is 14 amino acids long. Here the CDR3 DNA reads TGTGCCAGCAGCTTAGATCCGGCGGGCTATGGCTACACCTTC. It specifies CASSLDPAGYGYTF.

This CDR3 reads CASSVWTEAEAFF. CDR3 coding DNA: TGCGCCAGCAGCGTTTGGACAGAGGCTGAAGCTTTCTTT. The chain links TRBV5-1 to TRBJ1-1; D may be TRBD1 (6 bases). Between the trimmed V and J ends, which lost 4 bases and 6 bases, there was a span of 13 bases. Germline lookup yields CDR1 SGHRS and CDR2 YFSETQ. The CDR3 sequence is 13 residues long.

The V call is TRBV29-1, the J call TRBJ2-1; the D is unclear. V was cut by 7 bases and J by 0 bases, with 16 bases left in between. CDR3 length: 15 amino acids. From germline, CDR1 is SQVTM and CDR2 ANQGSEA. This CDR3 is CSGAADWSSYNEQFF. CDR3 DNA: TGCAGCGGAGCTGCTGACTGGAGCTCCTACAATGAGCAGTTCTTC.

The CDR3 nucleotides are TGTGCCAGCAGCTTTGGGGCCAATGGGGAGACCCAGTACTTC. It codes for CASSFGANGETQYF. V is TRBV7-6 and J is TRBJ2-5, with a tentative D call TRBD1 (5 bases). From germline, CDR1 is SGHVS and CDR2 FNYEAQ. Trimming removed 3 bases from V and 5 bases from J, with 13 bases in between. The CDR3 runs to 14 residues. Complete variable domain (other parts from reference TRBV7-6 and TRBJ2-5): GAGVSQSPRYKVTKRGQDVALRCDPISGHVSLYWYRQALGQGPEFLTYFNYEAQQDKSGLPNDRFSAERPEGSISTLTIQRTEQRDSAMYRCASSFGANGETQYFGPGTRLLVL.